This TCR beta chain was profiled in a study of T-cell memory formation after mild COVID-19. Study results and caveats: Memory from before infection featured some responding clones, which suggests cross-reactive memory joined. A second wave expanding day 15 to 37 was CD4+-biased; contracting clones were balanced.

V was cut by 7 bases and J by 4 bases, with 19 bases left in between. The CDR3 spans 15 residues. TCRdb reanalysed the 5' RACE reads using MiXCR and keeps one entry per CDR3 protein. Of about 290,000 distinct CDR3 sequences in the sample, approximately 15% were seen once. On this clonotype itself: Its specificity is unknown.

This TCR was sampled from a man younger than 35 who had mild COVID-19 (a few samples of this study predate the infection). Cell type and time point are not known. The specimen sequenced was PBMCs or a T cell subset sorted from them (not recorded which). The chain couples TRBV12-3 or TRBV12-4 to TRBJ1-1; D is possibly TRBD1 (5 bases). The CDR3 reads CASTQGWDRGTEAFF. DNA for the CDR3: TGTGCCAGCACCCAGGGCTGGGACCGTGGCACTGAAGCTTTCTTT.